Sequencing of this T cell receptor beta chain was carried out in a study of identical twins. From the 5' RACE reads, TCRdb called clonotypes with MiXCR, one entry per CDR3 protein. The sample carries nearly 650,000 distinct CDR3 sequences, roughly 7.2% recorded once. In the case of this clonotype: Its antigen remains unknown.

The germline V gene has CDR1 SQVTM and CDR2 ANQGSEA. The ends were cut back, 6 bases at V and 4 bases at J, with 13 bases in the middle. The CDR3 covers 12 residues. The study's findings and limits: Within twin pairs, the out-of-frame alpha sequences they shared showed excess low generation probability. Whereas memory repertoires showed no such difference, abundant cord blood beta clonotypes carried fewer insertions. The authors noted that invariant MAIT and iNKT cells could partly confound zero-insertion analyses.

The sample was also linked to a second study, of yellow fever vaccine responses in identical twins. That source reports: Twins reportedly showed a vaccine T cell response that seemed partly convergent and partly personalized.

Sequencing was done on a sample of PBMCs. This chain connects TRBV29-1 to TRBJ2-7; D not certain. The clonotype comes from a woman under 30 in good health. The CDR3 is CSVGSGIYEQYF. CDR3 in DNA: TGCAGCGTGGGCTCCGGCATTTACGAGCAGTACTTC.